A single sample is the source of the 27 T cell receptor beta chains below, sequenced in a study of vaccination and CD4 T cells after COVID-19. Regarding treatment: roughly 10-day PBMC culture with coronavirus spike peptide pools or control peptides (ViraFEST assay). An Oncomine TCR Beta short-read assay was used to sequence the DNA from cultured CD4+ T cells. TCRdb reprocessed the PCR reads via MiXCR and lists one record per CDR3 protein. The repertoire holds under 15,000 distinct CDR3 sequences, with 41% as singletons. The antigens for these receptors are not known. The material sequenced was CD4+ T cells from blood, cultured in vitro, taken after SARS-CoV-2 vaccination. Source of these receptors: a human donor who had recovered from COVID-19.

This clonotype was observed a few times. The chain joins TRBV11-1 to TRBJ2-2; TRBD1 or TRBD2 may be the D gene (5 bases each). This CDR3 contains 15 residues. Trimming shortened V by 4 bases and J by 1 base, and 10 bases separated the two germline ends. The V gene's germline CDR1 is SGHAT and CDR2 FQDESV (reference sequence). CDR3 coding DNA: TGTGCCAGCAGCTCCGGGACGGTGAACACCGGGGAGCTGTTTTTT. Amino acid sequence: CASSSGTVNTGELFF.

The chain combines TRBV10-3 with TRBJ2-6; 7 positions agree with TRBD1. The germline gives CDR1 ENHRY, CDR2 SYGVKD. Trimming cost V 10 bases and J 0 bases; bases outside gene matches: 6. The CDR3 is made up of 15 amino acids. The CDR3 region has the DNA TGTGCCACAAGGGACAGCTCCTCTGGGGCCAACGTCCTGACTTTC. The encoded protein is CATRDSSSGANVLTF.

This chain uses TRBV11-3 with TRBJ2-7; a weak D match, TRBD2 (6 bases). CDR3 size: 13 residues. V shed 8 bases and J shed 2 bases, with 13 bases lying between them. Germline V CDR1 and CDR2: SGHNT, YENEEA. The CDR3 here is CASALAAPYEQYF. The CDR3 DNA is TGTGCCAGCGCCTTAGCGGCCCCCTACGAGCAGTACTTC.

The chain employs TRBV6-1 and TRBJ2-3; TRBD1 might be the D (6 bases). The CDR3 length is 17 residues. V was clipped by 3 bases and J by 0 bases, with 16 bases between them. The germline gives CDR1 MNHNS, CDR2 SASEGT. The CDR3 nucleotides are TGTGCCAGCAGTGAGATTCCCAGGGGAGCTAGCACAGATACGCAGTATTTT. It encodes CASSEIPRGASTDTQYF.

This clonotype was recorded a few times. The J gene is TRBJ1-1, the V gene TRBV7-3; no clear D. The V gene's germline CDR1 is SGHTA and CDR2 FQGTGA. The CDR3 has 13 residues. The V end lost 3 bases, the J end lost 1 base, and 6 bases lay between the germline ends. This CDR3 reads CASSFDKNTEAFF. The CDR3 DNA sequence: TGTGCCAGCAGCTTCGACAAGAACACTGAAGCTTTCTTT.

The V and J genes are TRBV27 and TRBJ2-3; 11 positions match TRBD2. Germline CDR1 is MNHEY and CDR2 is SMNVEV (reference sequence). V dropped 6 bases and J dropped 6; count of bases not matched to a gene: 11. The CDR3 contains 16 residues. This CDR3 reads CASSPWASGRLDTQYF. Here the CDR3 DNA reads TGTGCCAGCAGCCCATGGGCTAGCGGGAGGTTGGATACGCAGTATTTT.

CDR3 sequence: CARPFRRQYQETQYF. The CDR3 bases are TGTGCCAGACCCTTCCGTAGACAGTACCAAGAGACCCAGTACTTC. The V gene is TRBV12-3 or TRBV12-4, the J gene TRBJ2-5; D may be TRBD1 (5 bases). V was trimmed by 9 bases and J by 0 bases, leaving 17 bases between them. CDR3 length: 15 residues.

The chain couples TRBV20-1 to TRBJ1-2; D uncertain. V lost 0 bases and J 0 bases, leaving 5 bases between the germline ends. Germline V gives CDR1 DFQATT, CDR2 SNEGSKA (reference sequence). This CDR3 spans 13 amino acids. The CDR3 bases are TGCAGTGCTAGAGAGGCTACTAACTATGGCTACACCTTC. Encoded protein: CSAREATNYGYTF.

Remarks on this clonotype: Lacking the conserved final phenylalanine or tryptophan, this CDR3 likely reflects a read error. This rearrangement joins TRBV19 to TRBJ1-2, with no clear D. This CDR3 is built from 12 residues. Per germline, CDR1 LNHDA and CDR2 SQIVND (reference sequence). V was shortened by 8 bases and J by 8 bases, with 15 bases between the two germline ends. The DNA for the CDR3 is TGTGCCAGTGCCCGGACGCCCGACGGCTACACCTCC. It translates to CASARTPDGYTS.

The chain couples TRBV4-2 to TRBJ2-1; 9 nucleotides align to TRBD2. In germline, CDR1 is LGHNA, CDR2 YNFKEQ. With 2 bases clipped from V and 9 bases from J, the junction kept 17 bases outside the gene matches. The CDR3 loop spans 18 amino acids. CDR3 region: CASSQFLGLAGSAGEQFF. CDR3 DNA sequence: TGTGCCAGCAGCCAATTTCTAGGGCTAGCGGGATCGGCGGGTGAGCAGTTCTTC.

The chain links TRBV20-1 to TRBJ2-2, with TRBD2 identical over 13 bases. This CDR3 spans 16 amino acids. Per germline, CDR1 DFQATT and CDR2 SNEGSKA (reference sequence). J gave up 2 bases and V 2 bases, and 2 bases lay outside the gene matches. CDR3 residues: CSARRLAGGNTGELFF. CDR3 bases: TGCAGTGCTAGACGACTAGCGGGAGGCAACACCGGGGAGCTGTTTTTT.

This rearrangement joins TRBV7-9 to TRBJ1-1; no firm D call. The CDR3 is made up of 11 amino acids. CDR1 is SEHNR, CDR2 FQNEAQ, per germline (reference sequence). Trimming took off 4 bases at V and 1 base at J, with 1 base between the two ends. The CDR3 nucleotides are TGTGCCAGCAGCTCGAACACTGAAGCTTTCTTT. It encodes CASSSNTEAFF.

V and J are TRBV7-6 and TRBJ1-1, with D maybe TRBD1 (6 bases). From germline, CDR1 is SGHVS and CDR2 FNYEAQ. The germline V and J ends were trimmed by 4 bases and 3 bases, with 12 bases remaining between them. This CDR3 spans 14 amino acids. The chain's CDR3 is CASSSNYRDTEAFF. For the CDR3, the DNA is TGTGCCAGCAGCTCCAATTACAGGGACACTGAAGCTTTCTTT.

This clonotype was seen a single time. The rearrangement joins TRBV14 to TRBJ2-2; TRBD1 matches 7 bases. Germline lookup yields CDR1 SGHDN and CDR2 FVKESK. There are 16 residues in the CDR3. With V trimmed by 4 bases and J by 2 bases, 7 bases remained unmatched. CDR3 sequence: CASSPPQGTNTGELFF. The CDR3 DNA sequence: TGTGCCAGCAGCCCACCACAGGGGACCAACACCGGGGAGCTGTTTTTT.

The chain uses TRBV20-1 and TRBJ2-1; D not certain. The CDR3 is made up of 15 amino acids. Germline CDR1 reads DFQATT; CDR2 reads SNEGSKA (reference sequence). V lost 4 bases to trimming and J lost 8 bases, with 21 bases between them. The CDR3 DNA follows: TGCAGTGCTACCATCGGAGTGGGAAATCTGGATGAGCAGTTCTTC. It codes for CSATIGVGNLDEQFF.

The CDR3 nucleotides are TGCAGTGCTCGCAAGAGAGGGGACAATGAGCAGTTCTTC. It codes for CSARKRGDNEQFF. V and J are TRBV20-1 and TRBJ2-1, with D perhaps TRBD1 or TRBD2 (5 bases each). This CDR3 is built from 13 residues. Germline-derived CDR1 and CDR2 are DFQATT and SNEGSKA (reference sequence). V was clipped by 5 bases and J by 5 bases, with 13 bases between them.

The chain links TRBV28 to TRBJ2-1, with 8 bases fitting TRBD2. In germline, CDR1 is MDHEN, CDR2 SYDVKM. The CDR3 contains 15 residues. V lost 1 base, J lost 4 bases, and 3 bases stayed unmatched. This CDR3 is CASSLSGLGYNEQFF. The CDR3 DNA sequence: TGTGCCAGCAGTTTATCGGGACTAGGTTACAATGAGCAGTTCTTC. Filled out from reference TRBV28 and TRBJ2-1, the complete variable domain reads DVKVTQSSRYLVKRTGEKVFLECVQDMDHENMFWYRQDPGLGLRLIYFSYDVKMKEKGDIPEGYSVSREKKERFSLILESASTNQTSMYLCASSLSGLGYNEQFFGPGTRLTVL.

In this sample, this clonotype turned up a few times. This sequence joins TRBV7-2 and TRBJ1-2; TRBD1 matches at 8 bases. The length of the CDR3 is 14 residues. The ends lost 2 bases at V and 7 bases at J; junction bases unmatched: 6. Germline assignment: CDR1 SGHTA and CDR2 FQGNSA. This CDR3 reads CASSLMQGAPGYTF. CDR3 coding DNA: TGTGCCAGCAGCTTAATGCAGGGGGCCCCTGGCTACACCTTC.

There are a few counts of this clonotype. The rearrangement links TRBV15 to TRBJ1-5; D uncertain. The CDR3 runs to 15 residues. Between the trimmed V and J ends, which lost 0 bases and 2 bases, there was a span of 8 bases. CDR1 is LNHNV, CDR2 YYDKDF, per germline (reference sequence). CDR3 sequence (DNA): TGTGCCACCAGCAGAGATAAATTGGGCAATCAGCCCCAGCATTTT. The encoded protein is CATSRDKLGNQPQHF. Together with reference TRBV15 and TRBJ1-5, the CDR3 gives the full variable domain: DAMVIQNPRYQVTQFGKPVTLSCSQTLNHNVMYWYQQKSSQAPKLLFHYYDKDFNNEADTPDNFQSRRPNTSFCFLDIRSPGLGDTAMYLCATSRDKLGNQPQHFGDGTRLSIL.

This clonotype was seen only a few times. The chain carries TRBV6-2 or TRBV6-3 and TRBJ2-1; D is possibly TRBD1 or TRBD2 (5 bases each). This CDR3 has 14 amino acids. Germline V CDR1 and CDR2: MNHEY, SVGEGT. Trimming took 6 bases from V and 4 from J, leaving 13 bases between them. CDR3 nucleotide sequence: TGTGCCAGCAGCCCACCGGGACGTTACAATGAGCAGTTCTTC. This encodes CASSPPGRYNEQFF.

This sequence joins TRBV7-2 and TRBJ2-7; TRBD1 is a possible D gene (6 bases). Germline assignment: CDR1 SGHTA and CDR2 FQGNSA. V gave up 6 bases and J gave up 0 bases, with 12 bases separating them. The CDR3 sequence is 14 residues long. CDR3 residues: CASSPQGRSYEQYF. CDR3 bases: TGTGCCAGCAGTCCTCAGGGGCGCTCCTACGAGCAGTACTTC. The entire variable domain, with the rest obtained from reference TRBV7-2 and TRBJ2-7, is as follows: GAGVSQSPSNKVTEKGKDVELRCDPISGHTALYWYRQSLGQGLEFLIYFQGNSAPDKSGLPSDRFSAERTGGSVSTLTIQRTQQEDSAVYLCASSPQGRSYEQYFGPGTRLTVT.

The CDR3 spells CASSIASNTEQFF. The CDR3 DNA follows: TGTGCCAGTAGTATTGCCAGTAACACAGAGCAGTTCTTC. V gene TRBV19 combines with J gene TRBJ2-1, with D unclear. Between the trimmed V and J ends, which lost 3 bases and 10 bases, there was a span of 13 bases. Per germline, CDR1 LNHDA and CDR2 SQIVND (reference sequence). This CDR3 comprises 13 residues.

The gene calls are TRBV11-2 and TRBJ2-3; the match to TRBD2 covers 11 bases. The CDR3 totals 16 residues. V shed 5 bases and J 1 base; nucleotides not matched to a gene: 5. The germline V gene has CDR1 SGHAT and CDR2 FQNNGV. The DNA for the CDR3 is TGTGCCAGCAGCCGCCTAGCGGGGGGCCGCACAGATACGCAGTATTTT. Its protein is CASSRLAGGRTDTQYF.

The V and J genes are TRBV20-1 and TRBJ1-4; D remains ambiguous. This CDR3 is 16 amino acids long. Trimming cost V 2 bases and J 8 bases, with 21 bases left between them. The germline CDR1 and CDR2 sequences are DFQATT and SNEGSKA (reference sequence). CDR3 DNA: TGCAGTGCTAGACTGCCGTGGGTCGCTTTAACAGAAAAACTGTTTTTT. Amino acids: CSARLPWVALTEKLFF.

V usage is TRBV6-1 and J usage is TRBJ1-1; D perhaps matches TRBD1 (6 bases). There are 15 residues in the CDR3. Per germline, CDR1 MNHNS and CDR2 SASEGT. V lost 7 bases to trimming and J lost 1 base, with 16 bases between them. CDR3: CASIHVEGGNTEAFF. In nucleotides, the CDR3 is TGTGCCAGCATTCATGTGGAGGGGGGGAACACTGAAGCTTTCTTT.

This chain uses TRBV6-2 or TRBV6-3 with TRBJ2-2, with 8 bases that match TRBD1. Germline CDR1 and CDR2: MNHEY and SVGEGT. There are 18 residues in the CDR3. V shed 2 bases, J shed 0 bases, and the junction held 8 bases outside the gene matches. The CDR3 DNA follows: TGTGCCAGCAGTTACCCAAAGGACAGGGCTCCGAACACCGGGGAGCTGTTTTTT. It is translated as CASSYPKDRAPNTGELFF.

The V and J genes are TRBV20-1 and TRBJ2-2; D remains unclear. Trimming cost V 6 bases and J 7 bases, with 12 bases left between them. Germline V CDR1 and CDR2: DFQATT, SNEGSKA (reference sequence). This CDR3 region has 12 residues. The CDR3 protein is CSARPLDGELFF. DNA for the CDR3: TGCAGTGCGAGACCGCTCGACGGGGAGCTGTTTTTT.